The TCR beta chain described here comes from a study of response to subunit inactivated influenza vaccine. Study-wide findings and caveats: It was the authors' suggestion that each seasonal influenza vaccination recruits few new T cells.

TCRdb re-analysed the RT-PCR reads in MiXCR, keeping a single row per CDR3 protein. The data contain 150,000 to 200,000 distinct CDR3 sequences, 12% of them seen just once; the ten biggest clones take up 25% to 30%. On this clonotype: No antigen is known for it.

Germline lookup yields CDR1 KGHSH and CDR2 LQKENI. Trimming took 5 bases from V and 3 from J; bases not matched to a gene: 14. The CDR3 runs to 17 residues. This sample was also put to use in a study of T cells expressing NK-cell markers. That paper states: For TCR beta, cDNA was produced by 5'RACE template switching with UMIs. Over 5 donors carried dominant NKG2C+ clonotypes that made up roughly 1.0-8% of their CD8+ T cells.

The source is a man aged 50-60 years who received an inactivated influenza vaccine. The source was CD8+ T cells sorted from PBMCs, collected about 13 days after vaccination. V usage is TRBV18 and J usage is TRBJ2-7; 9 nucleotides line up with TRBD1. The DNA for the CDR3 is TGTGCCAGCTCATCATTTGCCGGGACAGGGACAAACTACGAGCAGTACTTC. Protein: CASSSFAGTGTNYEQYF. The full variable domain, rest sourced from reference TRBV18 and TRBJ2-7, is NAGVMQNPRHLVRRRGQEARLRCSPMKGHSHVYWYRQLPEEGLKFMVYLQKENIIDESGMPKERFSAEFPKEGPSILRIQQVVRGDSAAYFCASSSFAGTGTNYEQYFGPGTRLTVT.